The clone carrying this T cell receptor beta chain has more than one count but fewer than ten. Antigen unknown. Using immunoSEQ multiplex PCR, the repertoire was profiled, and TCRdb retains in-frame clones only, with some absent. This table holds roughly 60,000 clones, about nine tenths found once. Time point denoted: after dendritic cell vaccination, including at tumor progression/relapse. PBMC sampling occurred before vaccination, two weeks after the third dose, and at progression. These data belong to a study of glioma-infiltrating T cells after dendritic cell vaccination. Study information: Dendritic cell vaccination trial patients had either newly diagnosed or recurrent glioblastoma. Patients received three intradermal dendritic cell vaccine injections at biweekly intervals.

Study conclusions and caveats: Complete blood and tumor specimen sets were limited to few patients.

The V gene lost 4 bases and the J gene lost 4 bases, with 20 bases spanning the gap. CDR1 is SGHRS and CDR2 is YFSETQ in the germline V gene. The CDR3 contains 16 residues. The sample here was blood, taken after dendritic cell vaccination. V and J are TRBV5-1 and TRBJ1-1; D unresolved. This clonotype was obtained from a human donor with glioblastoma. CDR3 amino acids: CASSPVTAVRGTEAFF. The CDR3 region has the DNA TGCGCCAGCAGCCCGGTGACGGCCGTTAGAGGCACTGAAGCTTTCTTT.